These T cell receptor beta chains were read from a single sample in a study of vaccination and CD4 T cells after COVID-19. What these receptors recognize is not known. Using its own MiXCR run on the PCR reads, TCRdb lists one record per CDR3 protein. The sample carries about 8,900 distinct CDR3 sequences, over 30% recorded once. Sequencing input: CD4+ T cells from blood, cultured in vitro. Source of these receptors: a human donor who had recovered from COVID-19. Both conserved end residues are part of each CDR3. Each record gives: J gene, V gene, D gene, clone size, CDR3 protein, CDR3 DNA. The D gene is left open where the match is weak. Size is stated for part of the rows, as once, few or many counts, or as a class when the clone is expanded.

J gene: TRBJ1-2
V gene: TRBV7-8
D gene: TRBD1
clone size: few
CDR3 protein: CASSPGQAAYGYTF
CDR3 DNA: TGTGCCAGCAGCCCGGGACAGGCCGCCTATGGCTACACCTTC

J gene: TRBJ1-6
V gene: TRBV27
D gene: .
clone size: .
CDR3 protein: CASSSFPGPLHF
CDR3 DNA: TGTGCCAGCAGTTCGTTCCCCGGACCCCTCCACTTT

J gene: TRBJ1-2
V gene: TRBV7-2
D gene: TRBD1
clone size: .
CDR3 protein: CASSLVGGGRNYGYTF
CDR3 DNA: TGTGCCAGCAGCTTAGTCGGAGGGGGCCGCAACTATGGCTACACCTTC

J gene: TRBJ1-1
V gene: TRBV19
D gene: .
clone size: .
CDR3 protein: CASSIRGGYTEAFF
CDR3 DNA: TGTGCCAGTAGTATACGCGGGGGCTACACTGAAGCTTTCTTT

J gene: TRBJ1-2
V gene: TRBV5-4
D gene: .
clone size: few
CDR3 protein: CASRPQLRYGYTF
CDR3 DNA: TGTGCCAGCCGGCCACAGCTTAGGTATGGCTACACCTTC

J gene: TRBJ2-2
V gene: TRBV2
D gene: .
clone size: few
CDR3 protein: CASRVDYMAGELFF
CDR3 DNA: TGTGCCAGCAGAGTGGACTATATGGCCGGGGAGCTGTTTTTT

J gene: TRBJ1-6
V gene: TRBV9
D gene: .
clone size: .
CDR3 protein: CASSVVGSGNSPLHF
CDR3 DNA: TGTGCCAGCAGCGTAGTAGGGTCCGGGAATTCACCCCTCCACTTT

J gene: TRBJ2-7
V gene: TRBV11-2
D gene: .
clone size: few
CDR3 protein: CASRGRDGPYQYF
CDR3 DNA: TGTGCCAGCAGAGGCCGGGACGGACCGTACCAGTACTTC

J gene: TRBJ2-1
V gene: TRBV7-9
D gene: TRBD1
clone size: .
CDR3 protein: CASSRQGANEQFF
CDR3 DNA: TGTGCCAGCAGCCGGCAGGGGGCCAATGAGCAGTTCTTC

J gene: TRBJ2-1
V gene: TRBV2
D gene: .
clone size: .
CDR3 protein: CASRVWQPHEQFF
CDR3 DNA: TGTGCCAGCAGGGTGTGGCAGCCACATGAGCAGTTCTTC

J gene: TRBJ2-7
V gene: TRBV12-3/TRBV12-4
D gene: .
clone size: .
CDR3 protein: CASSLGSGMREQYF
CDR3 DNA: TGTGCCAGCAGTTTGGGATCCGGCATGAGGGAGCAGTACTTC

J gene: TRBJ1-6
V gene: TRBV6-1
D gene: .
clone size: few
CDR3 protein: CASSGGYNSPLHF
CDR3 DNA: TGTGCCAGCAGTGGGGGTTATAATTCACCCCTCCACTTT

J gene: TRBJ1-1
V gene: TRBV12-3/TRBV12-4
D gene: .
clone size: .
CDR3 protein: CASSWNPGAEAFF
CDR3 DNA: TGTGCCAGCAGTTGGAACCCGGGGGCTGAAGCTTTCTTT

J gene: TRBJ2-5
V gene: TRBV11-3
D gene: .
clone size: .
CDR3 protein: CASSYHLGRKRTQYF
CDR3 DNA: TGTGCCAGCAGCTACCACCTCGGACGCAAGAGGACCCAGTACTTC

J gene: TRBJ2-7
V gene: TRBV6-2/TRBV6-3
D gene: TRBD1
clone size: few
CDR3 protein: CASSSLTGIPNEQYF
CDR3 DNA: TGTGCCAGCAGTTCCCTGACAGGGATCCCCAACGAGCAGTACTTC

J gene: TRBJ2-5
V gene: TRBV2
D gene: .
clone size: .
CDR3 protein: CASSYLETQYF
CDR3 DNA: TGTGCCAGCAGTTACTTGGAGACCCAGTACTTC

J gene: TRBJ2-3
V gene: TRBV6-1
D gene: TRBD2
clone size: few
CDR3 protein: CASSRGGGSDTQYF
CDR3 DNA: TGTGCCAGCAGTCGGGGGGGGGGTTCGGATACGCAGTATTTT

J gene: TRBJ2-1
V gene: TRBV24-1
D gene: .
clone size: .
CDR3 protein: CATSEPGGVDEQFF
CDR3 DNA: TGTGCCACCAGTGAACCCGGAGGGGTGGATGAGCAGTTCTTC

J gene: TRBJ1-2
V gene: TRBV30
D gene: .
clone size: .
CDR3 protein: CAWSLNNYGYTF
CDR3 DNA: TGTGCCTGGAGCCTGAACAACTATGGCTACACCTTC

J gene: TRBJ1-2
V gene: TRBV7-2
D gene: .
clone size: .
CDR3 protein: CASSPDSLNYGYTF
CDR3 DNA: TGTGCCAGCAGCCCTGACAGCCTAAACTATGGCTACACCTTC

J gene: TRBJ1-3
V gene: TRBV2
D gene: .
clone size: few
CDR3 protein: CASRELHSGNTIYF
CDR3 DNA: TGTGCCAGCAGAGAACTCCACTCTGGAAACACCATATATTTT

J gene: TRBJ1-1
V gene: TRBV6-1
D gene: TRBD1
clone size: .
CDR3 protein: CASSDIQGVFKAFF
CDR3 DNA: TGTGCCAGCAGCGATATACAGGGGGTCTTCAAAGCTTTCTTT

J gene: TRBJ1-4
V gene: TRBV5-5
D gene: .
clone size: .
CDR3 protein: CASSLEGLGNEKLFF
CDR3 DNA: TGTGCCAGCAGCTTGGAGGGGCTCGGTAATGAAAAACTGTTTTTT

J gene: TRBJ2-7
V gene: TRBV29-1
D gene: .
clone size: .
CDR3 protein: CSVEDPWQGPYEQYF
CDR3 DNA: TGCAGCGTTGAGGATCCGTGGCAGGGCCCCTACGAGCAGTACTTC

J gene: TRBJ2-7
V gene: TRBV6-1
D gene: TRBD2
clone size: .
CDR3 protein: CASSNRWEGEQYF
CDR3 DNA: TGTGCCAGCAGTAACCGCTGGGAGGGCGAGCAGTACTTC

J gene: TRBJ2-5
V gene: TRBV5-4
D gene: TRBD2
clone size: few
CDR3 protein: CASSNGLAGSEETQYF
CDR3 DNA: TGTGCCAGCAGCAATGGACTAGCGGGGTCCGAAGAGACCCAGTACTTC

J gene: TRBJ2-1
V gene: TRBV30
D gene: .
clone size: few
CDR3 protein: CAWSAPTGYNEQFF
CDR3 DNA: TGTGCCTGGAGTGCCCCGACAGGTTACAATGAGCAGTTCTTC

J gene: TRBJ2-1
V gene: TRBV27
D gene: .
clone size: few
CDR3 protein: CASGHSYNEQFF
CDR3 DNA: TGTGCCAGCGGCCACTCCTACAATGAGCAGTTCTTC

J gene: TRBJ1-4
V gene: TRBV7-9
D gene: .
clone size: few
CDR3 protein: CASSPQGEKLFF
CDR3 DNA: TGTGCCAGCAGCCCGCAAGGTGAAAAACTGTTTTTT

J gene: TRBJ1-2
V gene: TRBV7-2
D gene: .
clone size: few
CDR3 protein: CASSHGSGYGYTF
CDR3 DNA: TGTGCCAGCAGCCACGGATCCGGCTATGGCTACACCTTC

J gene: TRBJ2-1
V gene: TRBV11-3
D gene: TRBD1
clone size: few
CDR3 protein: CASSLEQGVFF
CDR3 DNA: TGTGCCAGCAGCTTAGAACAGGGGGTGTTCTTC

J gene: TRBJ2-7
V gene: TRBV5-1
D gene: TRBD2
clone size: .
CDR3 protein: CASSWTSGATNYEQYF
CDR3 DNA: TGCGCCAGCAGCTGGACTAGCGGGGCCACTAACTACGAGCAGTACTTC

J gene: TRBJ2-3
V gene: TRBV6-1
D gene: .
clone size: few
CDR3 protein: CASRNGSWGDTQYF
CDR3 DNA: TGTGCCAGCAGGAACGGATCCTGGGGAGATACGCAGTATTTT

J gene: TRBJ1-3
V gene: TRBV12-3/TRBV12-4
D gene: .
clone size: few
CDR3 protein: CASRPAGTVYTIYF
CDR3 DNA: TGTGCCAGCAGGCCGGCAGGGACCGTATACACCATATATTTT

J gene: TRBJ1-1
V gene: TRBV2
D gene: .
clone size: few
CDR3 protein: CASERQGGSNTEAFF
CDR3 DNA: TGTGCCAGCGAGCGGCAGGGTGGGTCGAACACTGAAGCTTTCTTT

J gene: TRBJ2-2
V gene: TRBV18
D gene: .
clone size: .
CDR3 protein: CASSPKSHGELFF
CDR3 DNA: TGTGCCAGCTCACCGAAAAGTCACGGGGAGCTGTTTTTT

J gene: TRBJ1-2
V gene: TRBV6-5
D gene: .
clone size: .
CDR3 protein: CASSYSSTGIGDYGYTF
CDR3 DNA: TGTGCCAGCAGTTACTCGAGTACCGGGATTGGGGACTATGGCTACACCTTC

J gene: TRBJ2-3
V gene: TRBV10-3
D gene: .
clone size: .
CDR3 protein: CAISGTSLGVVTQYF
CDR3 DNA: TGTGCCATCAGTGGTACTAGTTTAGGGGTTGTTACGCAGTATTTT

J gene: TRBJ1-6
V gene: TRBV27
D gene: .
clone size: .
CDR3 protein: CASSFGQSNSPLHF
CDR3 DNA: TGTGCCAGCAGTTTCGGTCAGTCCAATTCACCCCTCCACTTT

J gene: TRBJ2-1
V gene: TRBV27
D gene: TRBD2
clone size: .
CDR3 protein: CASSFIAGGPYNEQFF
CDR3 DNA: TGTGCCAGCAGTTTCATAGCGGGGGGACCCTACAATGAGCAGTTCTTC

J gene: TRBJ1-2
V gene: TRBV6-1
D gene: .
clone size: .
CDR3 protein: CASVGRGAPYGYTF
CDR3 DNA: TGTGCCAGTGTGGGGAGGGGCGCCCCATATGGCTACACCTTC

J gene: TRBJ2-5
V gene: TRBV5-8
D gene: TRBD1
clone size: few
CDR3 protein: CASSVGDRAQETQYF
CDR3 DNA: TGTGCCAGCAGCGTGGGGGACAGGGCCCAAGAGACCCAGTACTTC

J gene: TRBJ2-3
V gene: TRBV11-3
D gene: TRBD1
clone size: .
CDR3 protein: CASSPRGQRASTDTQYF
CDR3 DNA: TGTGCCAGCAGCCCCCGGGGACAGAGGGCTAGCACAGATACGCAGTATTTT

J gene: TRBJ2-3
V gene: TRBV5-1
D gene: .
clone size: few
CDR3 protein: CASSLGRPRGTDTQYF
CDR3 DNA: TGCGCCAGCAGCTTGGGCCGGCCTCGTGGGACAGATACGCAGTATTTT

J gene: TRBJ1-2
V gene: TRBV11-3
D gene: TRBD1
clone size: .
CDR3 protein: CASSSPSGTGTYGYTF
CDR3 DNA: TGTGCCAGCAGCTCCCCTTCCGGGACAGGCACCTATGGCTACACCTTC

J gene: TRBJ1-2
V gene: TRBV7-2
D gene: TRBD1
clone size: few
CDR3 protein: CASSSSTGTGGARGGYTF
CDR3 DNA: TGTGCCAGCAGCTCGTCGACCGGGACAGGGGGCGCCCGGGGAGGCTACACCTTC

J gene: TRBJ1-2
V gene: TRBV12-3/TRBV12-4
D gene: .
clone size: .
CDR3 protein: CASSSGELTGSYGYTF
CDR3 DNA: TGTGCCAGCAGTTCCGGGGAGTTGACCGGGTCTTATGGCTACACCTTC

J gene: TRBJ1-5
V gene: TRBV6-1
D gene: .
clone size: few
CDR3 protein: CASSVPGGNYQPQHF
CDR3 DNA: TGTGCCAGCAGTGTTCCAGGAGGTAATTATCAGCCCCAGCATTTT

J gene: TRBJ1-6
V gene: TRBV20-1
D gene: TRBD1
clone size: .
CDR3 protein: CSARPAGGRSSYNSPLHF
CDR3 DNA: TGCAGTGCTAGGCCCGCAGGGGGGCGGAGCTCCTATAATTCACCCCTCCACTTT

J gene: TRBJ1-1
V gene: TRBV12-5
D gene: .
clone size: .
CDR3 protein: CASGKASAVPEAFF
CDR3 DNA: TGTGCTAGTGGCAAAGCCTCGGCCGTACCTGAAGCTTTCTTT

J gene: TRBJ2-3
V gene: TRBV9
D gene: TRBD2
clone size: medium-sized
CDR3 protein: CASSVAALAGANPPDTQYF
CDR3 DNA: TGTGCCAGCAGCGTAGCAGCTCTAGCGGGGGCGAACCCCCCGGATACGCAGTATTTT

J gene: TRBJ2-1
V gene: TRBV20-1
D gene: .
clone size: .
CDR3 protein: CSARDLGRLPEQFF
CDR3 DNA: TGCAGTGCTAGAGATCTTGGCCGCCTTCCTGAGCAGTTCTTC

J gene: TRBJ2-2
V gene: TRBV30
D gene: TRBD1
clone size: .
CDR3 protein: CAWAFGQGRTGELFF
CDR3 DNA: TGTGCCTGGGCCTTCGGACAGGGTCGAACCGGGGAGCTGTTTTTT

J gene: TRBJ2-7
V gene: TRBV16
D gene: TRBD2
clone size: .
CDR3 protein: CASSRGEGSYEQYF
CDR3 DNA: TGTGCCAGCAGTCGCGGGGAGGGAAGCTACGAGCAGTACTTC

J gene: TRBJ2-7
V gene: TRBV7-8
D gene: .
clone size: .
CDR3 protein: CASSLVQEGYEQYF
CDR3 DNA: TGTGCCAGCAGCTTAGTACAGGAAGGGTACGAGCAGTACTTC

J gene: TRBJ1-2
V gene: TRBV5-6
D gene: .
clone size: few
CDR3 protein: CASSFRPGGRGYTF
CDR3 DNA: TGTGCCAGCAGCTTTCGGCCCGGGGGACGTGGCTACACCTTC

J gene: TRBJ1-2
V gene: TRBV12-3/TRBV12-4
D gene: .
clone size: few
CDR3 protein: CASSLNVRNYGYTF
CDR3 DNA: TGTGCCAGCAGTTTAAACGTCAGAAACTATGGCTACACCTTC

J gene: TRBJ2-2
V gene: TRBV2
D gene: TRBD1
clone size: .
CDR3 protein: CAIRGRWAGELFF
CDR3 DNA: TGTGCCATCAGGGGGCGATGGGCCGGGGAGCTGTTTTTT

J gene: TRBJ2-1
V gene: TRBV20-1
D gene: .
clone size: .
CDR3 protein: CSAFSYNEQFF
CDR3 DNA: TGCAGTGCCTTCTCCTACAATGAGCAGTTCTTC